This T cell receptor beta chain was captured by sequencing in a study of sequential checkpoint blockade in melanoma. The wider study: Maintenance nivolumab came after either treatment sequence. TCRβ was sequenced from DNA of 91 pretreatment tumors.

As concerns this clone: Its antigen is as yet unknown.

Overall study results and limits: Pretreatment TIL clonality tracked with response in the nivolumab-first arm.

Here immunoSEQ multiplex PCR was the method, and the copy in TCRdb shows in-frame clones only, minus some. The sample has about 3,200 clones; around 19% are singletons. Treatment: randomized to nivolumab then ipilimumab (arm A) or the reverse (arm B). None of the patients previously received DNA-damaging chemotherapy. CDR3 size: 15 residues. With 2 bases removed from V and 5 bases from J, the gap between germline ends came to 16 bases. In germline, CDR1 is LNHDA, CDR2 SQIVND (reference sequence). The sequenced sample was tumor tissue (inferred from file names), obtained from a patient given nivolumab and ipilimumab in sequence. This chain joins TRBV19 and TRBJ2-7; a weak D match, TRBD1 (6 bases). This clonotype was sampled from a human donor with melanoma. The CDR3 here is CASSILRDNLHEQYF. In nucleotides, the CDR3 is TGTGCCAGTAGTATATTACGGGACAACTTACACGAGCAGTACTTC.